These T cell receptor beta chains were read from a single sample in a study of blood T cell repertoires in COVID-19. Profiled with immunoSEQ multiplex PCR; TCRdb holds only in-frame clones, not every one. The repertoire holds some 78,000 clones, with roughly 89% as singletons. Sequencing was performed on peripheral blood. These receptors were obtained from a woman aged 80 or over with active or convalescent COVID-19. Each CDR3 is given with its conserved first and last residue. D genes are given only for firm matches. Expanded clones get a size class; other rows say once, few or many, or leave the size out.

V gene: TRBV13; J gene: TRBJ1-4; D gene: TRBD1; clone size: -; CDR3 DNA: TGTGCCAGCAGCCAGTCAAGGGACAGGCATGAAAAACTGTTTTTT; CDR3 protein: CASSQSRDRHEKLFF
V gene: TRBV27; J gene: TRBJ2-6; D gene: TRBD2; clone size: -; CDR3 DNA: TGTGCCAGCAGTCCAAACCCGGGACTAGCGGGAGTAGGGGGGGCCAACGTCCTGACTTTC; CDR3 protein: CASSPNPGLAGVGGANVLTF
V gene: TRBV28; J gene: TRBJ2-2; D gene: -; clone size: -; CDR3 DNA: TGTGCCAGCAGAGCCGCGTACGTCGGGGAGCTGTTTTTT; CDR3 protein: CASRAAYVGELFF
V gene: TRBV20-1; J gene: TRBJ2-1; D gene: TRBD1; clone size: few; CDR3 DNA: TGCAGTGCCGGACAGGGGGTTTGGCAGTTCTTC; CDR3 protein: CSAGQGVWQFF
V gene: TRBV7-2; J gene: TRBJ2-7; D gene: TRBD2; clone size: -; CDR3 DNA: TGTGCCAGCAGCTTGGGCGGGACTACGCCACTCTACGAGCAGTACTTC; CDR3 protein: CASSLGGTTPLYEQYF
V gene: TRBV30; J gene: TRBJ2-7; D gene: -; clone size: -; CDR3 DNA: TGTGCCTGGGGGGACGGACTCTACGAGCAGTACTTC; CDR3 protein: CAWGDGLYEQYF
V gene: TRBV5-1; J gene: TRBJ2-5; D gene: TRBD2; clone size: -; CDR3 DNA: TGCGCCAGCAGTCTAGCGGGGGAGACCCAGTACTTC; CDR3 protein: CASSLAGETQYF
V gene: TRBV4-1; J gene: TRBJ2-7; D gene: -; clone size: few; CDR3 DNA: TGCGCCAGCAGCCTTACCCGACTGCGAGGCCCTTCCGAGCAGTACTTC; CDR3 protein: CASSLTRLRGPSEQYF
V gene: TRBV2; J gene: TRBJ2-3; D gene: -; clone size: -; CDR3 DNA: TGTGCCAGCAGTCTGCAGGGTTTCGAGGATACGCAGTATTTT; CDR3 protein: CASSLQGFEDTQYF
V gene: TRBV3-1/TRBV3-2; J gene: TRBJ2-1; D gene: TRBD2; clone size: -; CDR3 DNA: TGTGCCAGCAGCTCGCTAGCGGGGTTCAATGAGCAGTTCTTC; CDR3 protein: CASSSLAGFNEQFF
V gene: TRBV18; J gene: TRBJ2-1; D gene: -; clone size: -; CDR3 DNA: TGTGCCAGCTCACCCGCCATTAGCGGCTCCTACAATGAGCAGTTCTTC; CDR3 protein: CASSPAISGSYNEQFF
V gene: TRBV10-3; J gene: TRBJ2-3; D gene: TRBD2; clone size: -; CDR3 DNA: TGTGCCATCAGTGAGATCGGGAGAGCGGGAGTCGGCACAGATACGCAGTATTTT; CDR3 protein: CAISEIGRAGVGTDTQYF
V gene: TRBV18; J gene: TRBJ1-2; D gene: TRBD1; clone size: -; CDR3 DNA: TGTGCCAGCTCACCCAGTTTCTTGACAGGGTACGGCTACACCTTC; CDR3 protein: CASSPSFLTGYGYTF
V gene: TRBV5-4; J gene: TRBJ2-3; D gene: -; clone size: -; CDR3 DNA: TGTGCCAGCAGCTTGGCTTCGAGCGGAGGACTCTCGTGGATAGATACGCAGTATTTT; CDR3 protein: CASSLASSGGLSWIDTQYF